The TCR beta chain described here comes from a study of blood T cell repertoires in COVID-19. Trimming took off 1 base at V and 8 bases at J, with 14 bases between the two ends. There are 15 residues in the CDR3. The germline gives CDR1 KGHDR, CDR2 SFDVKD. Profiled with immunoSEQ multiplex PCR; TCRdb holds only in-frame clones, not every one. The sample records approximately 110,000 clones, 80% to 90% being singletons. The TCR comes from a woman of 80 years or more with acute or convalescent COVID-19. Sequenced input: peripheral blood. V and J are TRBV24-1 and TRBJ2-1, with a possible D match to TRBD2 (6 bases). CDR3 protein: CATSDFTGGMYEQFF. DNA for the CDR3: TGTGCCACCAGTGATTTTACCGGAGGGATGTATGAGCAGTTCTTC.